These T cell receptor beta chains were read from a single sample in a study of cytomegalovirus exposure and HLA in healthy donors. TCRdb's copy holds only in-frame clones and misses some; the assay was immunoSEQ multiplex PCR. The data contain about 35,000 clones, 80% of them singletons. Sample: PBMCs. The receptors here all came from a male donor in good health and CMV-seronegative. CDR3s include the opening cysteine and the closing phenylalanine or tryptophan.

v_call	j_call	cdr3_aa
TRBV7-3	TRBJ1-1	CASSPTVMNTEAFF
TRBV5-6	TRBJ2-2	CASSPRSGELFF
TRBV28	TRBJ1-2	CASRSGDIGFVYGYTF
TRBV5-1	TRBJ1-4	CASSQGGEKLFF
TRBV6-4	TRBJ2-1	CASSDSAGGPNEQFF
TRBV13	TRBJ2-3	CASSYYSTDTQYF
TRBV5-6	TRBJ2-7	CASSNTPSGPYEQYF
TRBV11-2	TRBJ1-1	CASSLEFRGNTEAFF
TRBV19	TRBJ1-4	CASSISATNEKLFF
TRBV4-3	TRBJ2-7	CASSQDLVVASGDSYEQYF
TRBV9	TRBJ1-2	CASSVGGLGYTF
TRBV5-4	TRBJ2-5	CASSFTGGGETQYF
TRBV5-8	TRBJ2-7	CASSSYRGLYEQYF
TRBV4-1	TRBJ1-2	CASSQDGRGKNGYTF
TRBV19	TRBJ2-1	CASSSRQGMVVEQFF
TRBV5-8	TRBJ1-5	CASSFVTFNQPQHF
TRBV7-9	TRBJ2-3	CASSLGVAGTDTQYF
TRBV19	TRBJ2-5	CASSPTGGDETQYF
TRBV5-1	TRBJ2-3	CASSETGDRDIDTQYF
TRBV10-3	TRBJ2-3	CAIREQGPPDTQYF
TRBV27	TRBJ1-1	CASQQGGDTEAFF
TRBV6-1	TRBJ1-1	CASRPGTENTEAFF
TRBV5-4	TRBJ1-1	CASSLVDRDRTEAFF
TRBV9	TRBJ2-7	CASSVLAASYEQYF
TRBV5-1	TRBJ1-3	CASRVGQGGNTIYF
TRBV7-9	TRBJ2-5	CASSLAGETQYF
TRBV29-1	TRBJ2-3	CSVDHYSTDTQYF
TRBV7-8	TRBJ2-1	CASSLRRKSSDSYEQFF
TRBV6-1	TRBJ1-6	CASRTGFNSPLHF
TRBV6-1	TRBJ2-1	CASSNSGRKQFF
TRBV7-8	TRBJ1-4	CASSLAEGREEKLFF
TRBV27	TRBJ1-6	CASRSGTANSPLHF
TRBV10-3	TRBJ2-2	CAISEDILGGNTGELFF
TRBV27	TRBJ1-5	CASSPLFGAGNQPQHF
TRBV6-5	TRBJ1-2	CASSKSGTGLGGYTF
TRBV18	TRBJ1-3	CASSPVSGRGYGNTIYF
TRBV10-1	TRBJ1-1	CASSVNRATEAFF
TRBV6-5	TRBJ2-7	CASSDSPAYEQYF
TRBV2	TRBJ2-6	CASSEPGQGAQGANVLTF
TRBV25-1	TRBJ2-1	CASSESGQGVLYNEQFF
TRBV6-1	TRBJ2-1	CASSEALVEYNEQFF
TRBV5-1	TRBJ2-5	CASSLVSAGWEETQYF
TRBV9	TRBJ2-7	CASSARGSYEQYF
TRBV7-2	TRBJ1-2	CASSSSQQVGYTF
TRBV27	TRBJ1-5	CASSYGSNQPQHF
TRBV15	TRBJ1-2	CATSGQGTLANYGYTF
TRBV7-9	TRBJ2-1	CASSFASGRLNEQFF